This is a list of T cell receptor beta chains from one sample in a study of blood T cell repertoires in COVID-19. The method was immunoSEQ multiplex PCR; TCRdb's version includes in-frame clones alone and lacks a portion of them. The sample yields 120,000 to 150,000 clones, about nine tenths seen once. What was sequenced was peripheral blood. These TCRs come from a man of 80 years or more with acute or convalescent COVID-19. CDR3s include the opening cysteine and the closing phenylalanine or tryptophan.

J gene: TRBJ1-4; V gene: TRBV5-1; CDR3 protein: CASSTTPTGSNEKLFF
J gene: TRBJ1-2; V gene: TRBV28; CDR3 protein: CASSSTGIRGYTF
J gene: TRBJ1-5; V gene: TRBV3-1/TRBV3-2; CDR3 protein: CASSQGGVGFRQPQHF
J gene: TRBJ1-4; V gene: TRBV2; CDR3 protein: CASTRVQGATNEKLFF
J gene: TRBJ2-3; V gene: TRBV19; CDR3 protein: CASTDRASTDTQYF
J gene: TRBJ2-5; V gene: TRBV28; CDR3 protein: CASRPFKAGGRETQYF
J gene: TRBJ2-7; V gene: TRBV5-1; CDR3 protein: CARARGGEPYEQYF
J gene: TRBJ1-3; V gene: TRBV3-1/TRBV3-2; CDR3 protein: CASSQESRGNTIYF
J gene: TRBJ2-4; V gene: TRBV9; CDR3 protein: CASSVGSSGLSIQYF
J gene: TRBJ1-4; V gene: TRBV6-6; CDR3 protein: CASSYGTGNEKLFF
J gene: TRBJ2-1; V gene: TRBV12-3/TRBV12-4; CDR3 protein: CASSLVGGEQFF
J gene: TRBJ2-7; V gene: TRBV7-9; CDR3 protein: CASSLSPPYEQYF
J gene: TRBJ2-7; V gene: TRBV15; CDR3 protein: CATSRVLVAGLAGYEQYF
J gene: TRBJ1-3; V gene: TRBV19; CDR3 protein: CASSMFNPGNTIYF
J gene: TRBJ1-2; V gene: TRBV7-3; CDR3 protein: CASSLDPTGVYGYTF
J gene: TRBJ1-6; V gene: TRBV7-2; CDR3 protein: CASSLLSGPNSPLHF
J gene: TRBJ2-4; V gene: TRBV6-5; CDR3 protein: CASRKTGQNIQYF
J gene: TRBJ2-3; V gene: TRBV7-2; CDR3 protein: CASSLYVGAPDTQYF
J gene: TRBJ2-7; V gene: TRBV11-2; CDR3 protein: CASSNQGGTTLYEQYF
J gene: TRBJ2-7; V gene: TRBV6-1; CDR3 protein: CASSEALRSRGGEQYF
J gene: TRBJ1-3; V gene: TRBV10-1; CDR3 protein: CASSPLDRGVSGNTIYF
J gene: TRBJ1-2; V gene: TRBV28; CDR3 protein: CASSLRANPGKNYGYTF
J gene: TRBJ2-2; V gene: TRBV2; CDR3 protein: CASSVQTGSSTGELFF
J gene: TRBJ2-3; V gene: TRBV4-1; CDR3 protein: CASGTSGGKYF
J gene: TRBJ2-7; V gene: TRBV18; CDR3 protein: CASSGGGGYSYEQYF
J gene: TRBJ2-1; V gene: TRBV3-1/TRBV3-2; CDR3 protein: CASSQISRVPEQFF
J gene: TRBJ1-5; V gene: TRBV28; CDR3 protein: CASRGQAGGQPQHF
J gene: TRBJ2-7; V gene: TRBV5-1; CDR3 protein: CASSLEGALYEQYF
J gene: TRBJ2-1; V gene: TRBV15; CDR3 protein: CATSRDSSGRADEQFF
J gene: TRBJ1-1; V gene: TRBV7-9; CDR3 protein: CASSLAWRGNTEAFF
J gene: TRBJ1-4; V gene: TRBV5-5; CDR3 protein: CASSWGGFGNEKLFF
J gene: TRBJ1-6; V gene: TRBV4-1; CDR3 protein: CASSQDTSSYNSPLHF
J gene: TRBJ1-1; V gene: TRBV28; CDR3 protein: CASSTPSTGMNTEAFF
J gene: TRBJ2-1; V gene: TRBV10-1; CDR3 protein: CASRPEGGGNEQFF
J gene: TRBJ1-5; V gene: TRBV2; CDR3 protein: CASSPWTGDQHF
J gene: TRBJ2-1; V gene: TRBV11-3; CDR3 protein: CASSLDGGAFYNEQFF
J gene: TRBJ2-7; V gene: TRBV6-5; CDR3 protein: CASSYATGSYEQYF
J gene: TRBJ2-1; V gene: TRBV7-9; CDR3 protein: CASSLEWWSGRGELDEQFF
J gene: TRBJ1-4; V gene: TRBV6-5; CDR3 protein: CASKEDRGHEKLFF
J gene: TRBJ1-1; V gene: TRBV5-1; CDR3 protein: CASSSQGATEAFF